The entry below describes one T cell receptor beta chain. Its antigen is unidentified. V was trimmed by 2 bases and J by 2 bases, leaving 7 bases between them. CDR1 is SNHLY and CDR2 is FYNNEI in the germline V gene. The CDR3 length is 13 residues. This entry is derived from a study of cytomegalovirus exposure and HLA in healthy donors. The PCR made use of 60 Vbeta and 13 Jbeta primers. Clones were read by immunoSEQ multiplex PCR, and TCRdb kept only the in-frame ones, dropping some. Of just over 150,000 clones in the sample, roughly 85% were seen once. Study results and limitations: Sequence variants that were highly shared formed a cluster that was likely a sequencing artifact. Donors were assumed by presence/absence analyses to have roughly uniform sequencing depth. According to an earlier analysis, most TCR beta V segments yielded productive rearrangements about 90% or about 30% of the time.

Material: PBMCs. V is TRBV2 and J is TRBJ2-7, with D possibly matching TRBD1 (6 bases). This sequence originates from a woman between 45 and 60 years old in good health and CMV-seropositive. The CDR3 DNA sequence: TGTGCCAGCAGTGAAACAGGGACCTACGAGCAGTACTTC. Translation: CASSETGTYEQYF.